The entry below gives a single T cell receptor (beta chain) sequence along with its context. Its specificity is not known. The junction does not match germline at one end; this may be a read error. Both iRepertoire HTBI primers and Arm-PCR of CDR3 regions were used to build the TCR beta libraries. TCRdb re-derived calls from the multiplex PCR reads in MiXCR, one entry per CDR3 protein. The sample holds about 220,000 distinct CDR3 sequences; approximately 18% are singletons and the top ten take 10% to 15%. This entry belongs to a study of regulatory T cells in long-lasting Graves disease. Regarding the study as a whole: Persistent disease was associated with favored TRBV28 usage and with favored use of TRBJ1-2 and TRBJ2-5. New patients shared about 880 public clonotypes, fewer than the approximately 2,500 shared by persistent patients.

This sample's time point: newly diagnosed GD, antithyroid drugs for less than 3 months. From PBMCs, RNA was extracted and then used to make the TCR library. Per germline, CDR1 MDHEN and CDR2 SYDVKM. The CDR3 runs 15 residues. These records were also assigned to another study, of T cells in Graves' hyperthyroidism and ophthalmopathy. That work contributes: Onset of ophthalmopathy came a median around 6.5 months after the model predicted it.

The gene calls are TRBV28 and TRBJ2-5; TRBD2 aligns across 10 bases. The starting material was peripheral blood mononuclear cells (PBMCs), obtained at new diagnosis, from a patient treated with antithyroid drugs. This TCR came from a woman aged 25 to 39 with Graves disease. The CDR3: CAGSPLAGDRETQYF. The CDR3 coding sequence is TGTGCCGGCAGTCCCCTAGCGGGAGATCGAGAGACCCAGTACTTC.